This T cell receptor (beta chain) was observed in a study of T cell responses to AZD1222 COVID-19 vaccine. Study-level findings and limits: Nearly half of spike-specific TCRs reportedly target unmutated variant regions. Receipt of two AZD1222 doses was followed by a rise in Spike-specific TCR breadth and depth.

Of note for this clone: Its antigen remains unknown.

The trim removed 2 bases at V and 3 bases at J, leaving 1 base unmatched. The CDR3 spans 12 residues. In germline, CDR1 is GTSNPN, CDR2 SVGIG (reference sequence). The repertoire was sequenced with immunoSEQ multiplex PCR; TCRdb's copy has only in-frame clones and lacks some. The sample contains 90,000 to 150,000 clones, 70% to 90% of which appear only once. The sequences come from peripheral blood, collected on day 0 of AZD1222 vaccination. The genes are TRBV30 and TRBJ2-7, with 7 bases fitting TRBD1. The origin of this receptor is an adult in good health. CDR3 residues: CAWSRDSYEQYF. CDR3 in DNA: TGTGCCTGGAGTCGGGACAGCTACGAGCAGTACTTC.